This T cell receptor (beta chain) was captured in a study of blood T cell repertoires in COVID-19. The overall study: The study drew acute and convalescent COVID-19 samples from the United States, Italy and Spain.

As processed by the authors: Amplifying reference gene primers gave estimates of nucleated cell counts. Only in-frame clones appear in the TCRdb table, and some are missing; sequencing was by immunoSEQ multiplex PCR. Clone size and V and J calls were adopted from that table, with D and trimming inferred from the DNA. Here the sample spans hundreds of thousands of clones, 80% to 85% being singletons. CDR3 size: 17 residues. Germline lookup yields CDR1 SGHVS and CDR2 FNYEAQ. The V and J ends lost 0 bases and 0 bases, in that order; junction bases with no gene match: 4. The V call is TRBV7-6, the J call TRBJ2-1; 8 nucleotides align to TRBD2. Sequencing was done on a sample of peripheral blood. This TCR was recovered from a woman in her fifties or sixties with active or convalescent COVID-19. The CDR3 DNA reads TGTGCCAGCAGCTTAGCCTTAGCGGGGCCCTCCTACAATGAGCAGTTCTTC. This codes for CASSLALAGPSYNEQFF.